The 3 T cell receptor beta chains given below trace back to one sample, sequenced in a study of cytomegalovirus exposure and HLA in healthy donors. Use of 60 Vbeta and 13 Jbeta primers characterized the PCR. Profiled with immunoSEQ multiplex PCR; TCRdb holds only in-frame clones, not every one. This sample carries under 200,000 clones, over 70% of them seen once, and the ten largest clones take just under 3%. The sample was PBMCs. The receptors stem from a woman aged 50 to 60 in good health and CMV-seropositive.

J is TRBJ2-2 and V is TRBV27; D is possibly TRBD2 (5 bases). The ends were cut back, 6 bases at V and 3 bases at J, with 11 bases in the middle. This CDR3 spans 14 amino acids. Per the germline V gene, CDR1 is MNHEY and CDR2 is SMNVEV (reference sequence). The CDR3 sequence is CASRTGIYTGELFF. The CDR3 DNA is TGTGCCAGCAGGACCGGGATATACACCGGGGAGCTGTTTTTT.

V is TRBV11-3 and J is TRBJ1-5; 7 bases map to TRBD1. After removal of 5 bases from V and 0 bases from J, the junction contained 10 bases not matched to a gene. From germline, CDR1 is SGHNT and CDR2 YENEEA. The CDR3 covers 17 residues. As DNA, the CDR3 is TGTGCCAGCAGCCTCGCCGGGACAGAGTATAGCAATCAGCCCCAGCATTTT. Translation gives CASSLAGTEYSNQPQHF.

The chain is built from TRBV19 and TRBJ1-6, with 7 bases matching TRBD1. Trimming took 1 base from V and 12 from J; bases not matched to a gene: 3. The CDR3 is 13 residues long. Per germline, CDR1 LNHDA and CDR2 SQIVND (reference sequence). CDR3: CASSIGQGLPLHF. The CDR3 nucleotides are TGTGCCAGTAGTATAGGACAGGGCTTACCCCTCCACTTT.